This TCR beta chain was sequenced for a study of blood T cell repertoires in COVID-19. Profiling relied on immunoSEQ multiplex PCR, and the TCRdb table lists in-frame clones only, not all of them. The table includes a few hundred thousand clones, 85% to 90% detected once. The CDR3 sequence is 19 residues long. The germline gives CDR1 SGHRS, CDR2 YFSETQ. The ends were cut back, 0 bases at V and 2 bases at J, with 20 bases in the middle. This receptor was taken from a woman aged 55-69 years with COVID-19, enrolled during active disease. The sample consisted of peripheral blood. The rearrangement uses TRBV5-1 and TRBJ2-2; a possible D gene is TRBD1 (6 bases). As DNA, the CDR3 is TGCGCCAGCAGCTTGGTACAGGGCATAGTTTCATTTAACACCGGGGAGCTGTTTTTT. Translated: CASSLVQGIVSFNTGELFF.